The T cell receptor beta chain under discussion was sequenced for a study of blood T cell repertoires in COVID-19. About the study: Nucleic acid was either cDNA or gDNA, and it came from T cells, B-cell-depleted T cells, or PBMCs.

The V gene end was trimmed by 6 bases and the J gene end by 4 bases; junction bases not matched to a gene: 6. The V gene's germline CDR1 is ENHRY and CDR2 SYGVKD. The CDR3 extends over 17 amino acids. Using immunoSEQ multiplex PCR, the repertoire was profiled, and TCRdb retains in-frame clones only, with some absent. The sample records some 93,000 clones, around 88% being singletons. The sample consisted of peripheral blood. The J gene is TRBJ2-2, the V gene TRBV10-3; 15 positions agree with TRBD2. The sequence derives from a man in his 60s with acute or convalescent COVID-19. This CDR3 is CAIRPGLAGGSTGELFF. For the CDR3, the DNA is TGTGCCATCAGGCCGGGACTAGCGGGAGGAAGCACCGGGGAGCTGTTTTTT.